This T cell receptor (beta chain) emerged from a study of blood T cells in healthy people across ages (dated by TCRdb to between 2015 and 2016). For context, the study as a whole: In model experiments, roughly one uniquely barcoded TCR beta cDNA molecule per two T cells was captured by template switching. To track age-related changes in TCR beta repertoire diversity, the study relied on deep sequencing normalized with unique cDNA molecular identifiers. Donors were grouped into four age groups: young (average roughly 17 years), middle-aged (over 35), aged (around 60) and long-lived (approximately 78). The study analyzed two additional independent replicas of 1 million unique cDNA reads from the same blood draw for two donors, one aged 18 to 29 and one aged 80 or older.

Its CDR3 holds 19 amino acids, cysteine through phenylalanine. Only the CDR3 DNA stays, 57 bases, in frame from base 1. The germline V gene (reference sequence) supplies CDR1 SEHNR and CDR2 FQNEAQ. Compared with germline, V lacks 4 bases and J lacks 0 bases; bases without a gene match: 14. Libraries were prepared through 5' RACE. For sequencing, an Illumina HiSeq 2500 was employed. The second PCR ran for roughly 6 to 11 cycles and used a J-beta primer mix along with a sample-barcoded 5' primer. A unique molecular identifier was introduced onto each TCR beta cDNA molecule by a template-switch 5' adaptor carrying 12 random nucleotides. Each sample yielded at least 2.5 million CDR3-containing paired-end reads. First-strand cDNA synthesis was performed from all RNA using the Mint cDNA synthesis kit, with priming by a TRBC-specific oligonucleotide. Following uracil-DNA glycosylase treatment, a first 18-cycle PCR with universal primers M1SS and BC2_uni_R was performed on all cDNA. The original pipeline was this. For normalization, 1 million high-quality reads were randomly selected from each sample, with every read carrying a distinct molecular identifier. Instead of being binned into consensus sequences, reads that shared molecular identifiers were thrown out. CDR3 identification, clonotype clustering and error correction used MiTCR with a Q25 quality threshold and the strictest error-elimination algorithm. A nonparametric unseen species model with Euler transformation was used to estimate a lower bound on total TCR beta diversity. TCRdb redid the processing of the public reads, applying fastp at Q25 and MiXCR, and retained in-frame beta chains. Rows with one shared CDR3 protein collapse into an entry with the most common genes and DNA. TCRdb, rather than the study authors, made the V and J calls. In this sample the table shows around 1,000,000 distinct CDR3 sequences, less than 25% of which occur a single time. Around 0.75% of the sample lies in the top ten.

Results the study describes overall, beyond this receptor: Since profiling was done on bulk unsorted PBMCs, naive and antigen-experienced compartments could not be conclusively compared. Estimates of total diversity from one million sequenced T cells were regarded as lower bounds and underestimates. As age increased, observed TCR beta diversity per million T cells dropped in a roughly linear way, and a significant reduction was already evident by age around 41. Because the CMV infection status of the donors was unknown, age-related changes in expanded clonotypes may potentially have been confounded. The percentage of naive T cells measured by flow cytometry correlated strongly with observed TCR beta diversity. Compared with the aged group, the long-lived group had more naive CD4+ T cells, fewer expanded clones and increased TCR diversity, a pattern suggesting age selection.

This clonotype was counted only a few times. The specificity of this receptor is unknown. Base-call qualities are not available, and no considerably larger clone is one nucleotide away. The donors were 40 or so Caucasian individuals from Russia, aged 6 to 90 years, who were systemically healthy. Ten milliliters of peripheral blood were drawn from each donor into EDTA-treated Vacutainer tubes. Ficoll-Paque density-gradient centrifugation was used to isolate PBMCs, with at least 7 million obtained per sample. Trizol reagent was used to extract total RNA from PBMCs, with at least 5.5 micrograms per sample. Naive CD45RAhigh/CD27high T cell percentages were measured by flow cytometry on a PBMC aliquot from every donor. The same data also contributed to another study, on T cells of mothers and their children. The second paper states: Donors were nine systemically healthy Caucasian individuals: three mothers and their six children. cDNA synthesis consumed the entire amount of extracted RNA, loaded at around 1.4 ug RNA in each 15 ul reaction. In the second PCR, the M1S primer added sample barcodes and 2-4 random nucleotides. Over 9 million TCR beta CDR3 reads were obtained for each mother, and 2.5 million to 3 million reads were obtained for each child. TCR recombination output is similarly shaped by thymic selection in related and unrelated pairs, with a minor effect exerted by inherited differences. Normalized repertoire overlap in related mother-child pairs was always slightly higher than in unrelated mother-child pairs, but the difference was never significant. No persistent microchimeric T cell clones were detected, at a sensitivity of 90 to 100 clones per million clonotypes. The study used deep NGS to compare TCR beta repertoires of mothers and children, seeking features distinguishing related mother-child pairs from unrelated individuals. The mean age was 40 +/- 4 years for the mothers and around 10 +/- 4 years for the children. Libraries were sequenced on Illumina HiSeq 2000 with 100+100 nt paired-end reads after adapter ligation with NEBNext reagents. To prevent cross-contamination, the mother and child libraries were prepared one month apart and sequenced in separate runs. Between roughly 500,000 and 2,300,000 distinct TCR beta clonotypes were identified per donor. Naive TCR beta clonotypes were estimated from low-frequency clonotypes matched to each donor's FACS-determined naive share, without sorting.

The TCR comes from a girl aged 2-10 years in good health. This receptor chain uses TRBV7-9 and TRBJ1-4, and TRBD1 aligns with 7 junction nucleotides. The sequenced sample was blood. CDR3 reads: CASSSYLGTAYPTNEKLFF. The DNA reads TGTGCCAGCAGCTCTTATCTTGGGACAGCCTATCCAACTAATGAAAAACTGTTTTTT.